This TCR beta chain was captured in a study of neoadjuvant nivolumab and ipilimumab in lung cancer. Study outcomes and limitations: Resected-tumor TCR richness correlated positively with pretherapy blood richness. From pretherapy to surgery, tumor richness and clonality rose with dual therapy.

Libraries were prepared by immunoSEQ multiplex PCR; TCRdb keeps only in-frame clonotypes and omits some of them. Of around 10,000 clones in the sample, over 75% were seen once. The germline CDR1 and CDR2 sequences are SGHDT and YYEEEE. The CDR3 is 14 amino acids. The germline V and J ends were trimmed by 4 bases and 2 bases, with 10 bases remaining between them. Worth noting for this clone: The antigen remains unidentified.

Material: peripheral blood, obtained before neoadjuvant nivolumab, alone or with ipilimumab. This rearrangement joins TRBV5-6 to TRBJ1-3; D gene uncertain. The TCR originated in an adult with non-small cell lung cancer. CDR3 in amino acids: CASSPERTGNTIYF. The CDR3, as DNA: TGTGCCAGCAGCCCTGAGAGAACTGGAAACACCATATATTTT.